These 10 T cell receptor beta chains were sequenced from one sample in a study of T cell repertoires in cytomegalovirus infection. Their recognized antigens are unknown. TCRdb ran MiXCR on the reads and lists one entry per CDR3 protein. This table holds about 500,000 distinct CDR3 sequences, 30% to 40% found once. The sequencing used cultured PBMCs, collected from culture after CMV antigen stimulation. These receptors all stem from a human donor in good health (CMV status not recorded). Some clones in this sample may be carry-over from other donors' samples.

The V and J genes are TRBV20-1 and TRBJ1-1; tentative D call: TRBD1 (5 bases). The CDR3 length is 12 residues. V lost 3 bases and J 6 bases, leaving 11 bases between the germline ends. From germline, CDR1 is DFQATT and CDR2 SNEGSKA (reference sequence). The CDR3 DNA reads as TGCAGTGCTAGTAGGGGCAGGGCTGAAGCTTTCTTT. Amino acid sequence: CSASRGRAEAFF.

The chain employs TRBV11-2 and TRBJ2-3; no clear D gene. Looked up from germline, CDR1 is SGHAT and CDR2 is FQNNGV. The V end was cut by 5 bases, the J end by 0 bases, with 15 bases between. This CDR3 has 16 amino acids. CDR3 sequence (DNA): TGTGCCAGCAGCCGTGGGTCCGGTAAGAGCACAGATACGCAGTATTTT. This encodes CASSRGSGKSTDTQYF.

This clonotype was observed many times. The chain couples TRBV7-2 to TRBJ2-3; the D is unclear. The CDR3 totals 14 residues. V was clipped by 6 bases and J by 0 bases, with 10 bases between them. Germline V lookup: CDR1 SGHTA, CDR2 FQGNSA. The chain's CDR3 is CASSLTSSTDTQYF. CDR3 DNA sequence: TGTGCCAGCAGTCTGACATCTAGCACAGATACGCAGTATTTT.

This clonotype was counted at least ten times. This rearrangement joins TRBV7-2 to TRBJ2-2; weak D call: TRBD2 (5 bases). V lost 8 bases and J 8 bases, leaving 21 bases between the germline ends. This CDR3 spans 15 amino acids. Germline assignment: CDR1 SGHTA and CDR2 FQGNSA. CDR3 in DNA: TGTGCCAGCTCAAGGAGGCTAGCTGATACAGGGGAGCTGTTTTTT. The encoded protein is CASSRRLADTGELFF.

The chain links TRBV12-5 to TRBJ1-2; D unclear. Trimming took off 1 base at V and 8 bases at J, with 8 bases between the two ends. The CDR3 is made up of 12 amino acids. From germline, CDR1 is LGHNT and CDR2 FRNRAP. CDR3 bases: TGTGCTAGTGGTTTGGAGTCTAGAGGCTACACCTTC. Residues: CASGLESRGYTF.

V usage is TRBV20-1 and J usage is TRBJ2-1, with D possibly being TRBD2 (6 bases). This CDR3 is 12 amino acids long. Germline assignment: CDR1 DFQATT and CDR2 SNEGSKA (reference sequence). Between the trimmed V and J ends, which lost 1 base and 9 bases, there was a span of 10 bases. The CDR3 DNA follows: TGCAGTGCTAGAGTACTGGGGGGTGAGCAGTTCTTC. Translated: CSARVLGGEQFF.

There are a few counts of this clonotype. This chain uses TRBV4-2 with TRBJ2-5; 10 bases align to TRBD2. V dropped 1 base and J dropped 5; count of bases not matched to a gene: 4. The CDR3 sequence is 15 residues long. Per germline, CDR1 LGHNA and CDR2 YNFKEQ. In DNA, the CDR3 is TGTGCCAGCAGCCAAGCCCCGACTAGCGGGGAGACCCAGTACTTC. It specifies CASSQAPTSGETQYF.

V gene TRBV27 combines with J gene TRBJ2-7; 9 nucleotides match TRBD2. The CDR3 loop spans 15 amino acids. Losses at the gene ends were 0 bases for V and 6 bases for J; bases not matched to a gene: 6. Germline V gene lookup returns CDR1 MNHEY and CDR2 SMNVEV (reference sequence). The CDR3 loop is CASSLSGGRASEQYF. The CDR3 DNA reads as TGTGCCAGCAGTTTATCGGGCGGGAGGGCCTCCGAGCAGTACTTC.

The V and J genes are TRBV5-6 and TRBJ2-3, with 7 nucleotides matching TRBD1. Germline V gene data show CDR1 as SGHDT and CDR2 as YYEEEE. V dropped 4 bases and J dropped 0; count of bases not matched to a gene: 5. This CDR3 has 15 amino acids. The CDR3: CASSPGQFSTDTQYF. The CDR3 region has the DNA TGTGCCAGCAGCCCGGGACAGTTCAGCACAGATACGCAGTATTTT.

This clonotype was recorded many times. The rearrangement uses TRBV7-2 and TRBJ2-3; D call uncertain. Trimming left V 6 bases short and J 1 base short, with 8 bases between. Germline-derived CDR1 and CDR2 are SGHTA and FQGNSA. This CDR3 contains 13 residues. CDR3 coding DNA: TGTGCCAGCAGGCAGGTGGGCACAGATACGCAGTATTTT. This translates into CASRQVGTDTQYF.